This record looks at one T cell receptor (beta chain) sequence and its context. Its antigen is unidentified. This entry belongs to a study of CD8 T cells in Susac syndrome. Notes on the study in general: That the number of individuals in its TCR sequencing and HLA analysis was relatively small was acknowledged by the study.

Random-hexamer reverse transcription was applied to roughly 0.45 to 1 ug RNA. Amplification of TCR beta CDR3 across 54 Vbeta and 13 Jbeta was performed with immunoSEQ multiplex PCR. One entry per CDR3 protein results from TCRdb running MiXCR on the immunoSEQ multiplex PCR reads. The sample contains 150,000 to 200,000 distinct CDR3 sequences, approximately 92% of which appear only once. The V and J ends lost 1 base and 2 bases respectively, with 9 bases between them. Germline V gene data show CDR1 as MNHNS and CDR2 as SASEGT. The CDR3 is 15 residues long. Peripheral blood CD8+ and CD4+ T cells were profiled by TCR beta sequencing. TEMRA cells were enriched by FACS, while CD8+ and CD4+ T cells were obtained through a negative isolation that was performed magnetically.

What was sequenced was CD4+ T cells from PBMCs. J is TRBJ2-1 and V is TRBV6-1; D perhaps matches TRBD2 (5 bases). This sequence was found in a human donor in good health. The CDR3 region has the DNA TGTGCCAGCAGTGAAGACTGGGAGCCCTACAATGAGCAGTTCTTC. This gives the protein CASSEDWEPYNEQFF.